The TCR beta chain described here comes from a study of neoadjuvant anti-PD-1 for oral cavity cancer. Study-level points and caveats: Pretreatment Treg/Th17 ratio correlated inversely with post-treatment tumor clonality. Only a few patients per response group were TCR-analyzed; validation needed.

Data came from immunoSEQ multiplex PCR; TCRdb stores just in-frame clones and leaves some out. This sample has approximately 13,000 clones, with approximately 75% found just once. This sample's time point: after neoadjuvant nivolumab, at surgical resection. Comment on this clone: What it binds is not known.

The sequence came from a person aged 40 to 85 with oral cavity squamous cell carcinoma. Sequences were derived from PBMCs, sampled after nivolumab (anti-PD-1) treatment.

The CDR3 protein is CASMEEGRQAFF. The CDR3 DNA follows: TGTGCCAGCATGGAGGAAGGGAGGCAAGCTTTCTTT. The rearrangement uses TRBV6-6 and TRBJ1-1, with D uncertain. Trimming removed 7 bases at V and 9 bases at J, with 15 bases between. The CDR3 is 12 amino acids. CDR1 is MNHNY, CDR2 SVGAGI, per germline (reference sequence).